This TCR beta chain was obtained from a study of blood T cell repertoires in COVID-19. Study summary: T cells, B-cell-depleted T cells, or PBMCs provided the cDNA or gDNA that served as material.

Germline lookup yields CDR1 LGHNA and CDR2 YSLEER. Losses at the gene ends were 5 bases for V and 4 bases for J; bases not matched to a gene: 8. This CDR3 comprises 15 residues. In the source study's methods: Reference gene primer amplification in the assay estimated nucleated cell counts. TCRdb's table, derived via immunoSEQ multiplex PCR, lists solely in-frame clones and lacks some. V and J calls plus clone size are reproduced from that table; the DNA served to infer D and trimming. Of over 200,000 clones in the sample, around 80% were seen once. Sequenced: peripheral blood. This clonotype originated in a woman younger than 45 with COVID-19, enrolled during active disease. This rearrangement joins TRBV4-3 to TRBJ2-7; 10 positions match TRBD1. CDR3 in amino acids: CASSVAGTGAYEQYF. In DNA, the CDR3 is TGCGCCAGCAGCGTCGCGGGGACAGGGGCTTACGAGCAGTACTTC.